These 6 T cell receptor beta chains were all obtained from the same sample, sequenced in a study of T cells generated in artificial thymic organoids. Reverse primers in the TRAC or TRBC constant regions drove separate semi-nested PCRs for TCRalpha and TCRbeta. TCRdb passed the 5' RACE reads through MiXCR, listing each CDR3 protein once. The data show thousands of distinct CDR3 sequences, with about a sixth seen just once and more than 1.4% held by the top ten. The sequenced material came from naive CD8+ T cells from the thymus. Subset meaning: CD3+TCRalphabeta+CD8SP T cells; for blood, CD45RO-CCR7+ naive CD8+ T cells. These receptors originate from a human donor who gave cord blood stem cells for thymic organoid culture, a cardiac surgery patient who gave postnatal thymus, or a blood donor (not recorded which).

In this sample, this clonotype is medium-sized. The V call is TRBV7-3, the J call TRBJ2-1, with a tentative D call TRBD2 (6 bases). V dropped 5 bases and J dropped 12 bases, with 17 bases sitting between them. Germline values: CDR1 SGHTA, CDR2 FQGTGA. The CDR3 totals 13 residues. The CDR3 DNA is TGTGCCAGCAGCGACGTATCCGCGGGACGGCAGTTCTTC. This translates into CASSDVSAGRQFF. Variable domain in full (rest from reference TRBV7-3 and TRBJ2-1): GAGVSQTPSNKVTEKGKYVELRCDPISGHTALYWYRQSLGQGPEFLIYFQGTGAADDSGLPNDRFFAVRPEGSVSTLKIQRTERGDSAVYLCASSDVSAGRQFFGPGTRLTVL.

This clonotype ranks as medium-sized (0.01 to 0.1%). The CDR3 nucleotides read TGTGCCAGCAGCTTGGATGCAGGGGACGAGCAGTACTTC. This sequence encodes CASSLDAGDEQYF. The rearrangement joins TRBV5-4 to TRBJ2-7, with a tentative D call TRBD1 (6 bases). The germline V gene encodes CDR1 SGHNT and CDR2 YYREEE (reference sequence). There are 13 residues in the CDR3. Trimming removed 0 bases at V and 5 bases at J, with 9 bases between.

This clonotype was counted ten times or more. The chain links TRBV19 to TRBJ2-3; TRBD2 aligns across 7 bases. Germline CDR1 LNHDA, CDR2 SQIVND (reference sequence). J lost 1 base, V lost 2 bases, and 12 bases had no gene match. This CDR3 has 18 amino acids. This CDR3 is CASSILGLAGVGTDTQYF. The CDR3 DNA reads TGTGCCAGTAGTATACTCGGGTTGGCGGGAGTTGGCACAGATACGCAGTATTTT. The full variable domain, in which reference TRBV19 and TRBJ2-3 provide the parts outside the CDR3, is DGGITQSPKYLFRKEGQNVTLSCEQNLNHDAMYWYRQDPGQGLRLIYYSQIVNDFQKGDIAEGYSVSREKKESFPLTVTSAQKNPTAFYLCASSILGLAGVGTDTQYFGPGTRLTVL.

At least ten counts were recorded for this clonotype. Here the CDR3 reads CAILAGTVNTEAFF. The CDR3, as DNA: TGTGCCATCCTAGCCGGGACAGTCAACACTGAAGCTTTCTTT. This chain joins TRBV28 and TRBJ1-1; TRBD1 aligns across 7 bases. Germline V CDR1 and CDR2: MDHEN, SYDVKM. The CDR3 is 14 residues long. Trimming took 10 bases from V and 2 from J; bases not matched to a gene: 10.

Relative to its sample, this clonotype is medium-sized. The chain carries TRBV7-2 and TRBJ2-7; D is ambiguous. The CDR3 has 16 amino acids. Germline loops: CDR1 SGHTA, CDR2 FQGNSA. V was cut by 4 bases and J by 2 bases, with 18 bases left in between. In DNA, the CDR3 is TGTGCCAGCAGCTCATCCCTCTGGGCGGTCACCTACGAGCAGTACTTC. Its protein product is CASSSSLWAVTYEQYF.

This clonotype was detected many times. The genes are TRBV28 and TRBJ1-6; D remains ambiguous. In germline, CDR1 is MDHEN, CDR2 SYDVKM. This CDR3 has 16 residues. V lost 1 base to trimming and J lost 4 bases, with 11 bases between them. The CDR3 sequence is CASSLSLTDYNSPLHF. The CDR3 DNA follows: TGTGCCAGCAGTTTATCCTTGACTGATTATAATTCACCCCTCCACTTT.